Listed here are 13 T cell receptor beta chains from one sample, sequenced in a study of T cells in lung cancer brain metastases (dated by TCRdb to the late 2010s). Library preparation was by the immunoSEQ multiplex PCR assay. TCRdb provides this immuneACCESS table in a form limited to in-frame rearrangements. Some clones are lacking; in checked studies, under half of them reflect an unresolved V gene, and why the rest are absent is not known. The sample contains 4,000 to 5,500 clones, 87% of them found a single time. The ten largest clonotypes hold roughly 3.4% of the sample. The sample consisted of tumor tissue from the primary lung tumor. What the cell subset or site label conveys for this sample: primary lung cancer lesion. These receptor sequences come from a woman aged 45-65 years with non-small cell lung cancer.

V gene TRBV9 combines with J gene TRBJ1-1; weak D call: TRBD1 (6 bases). The V gene lost 3 bases and the J gene lost 7 bases, with 7 bases spanning the gap. Per germline, CDR1 SGDLS and CDR2 YYNGEE. This CDR3 is built from 11 residues. The CDR3, as DNA: TGTGCCAGCAGCGCACAGGGTGAAGCTTTCTTT. This sequence encodes CASSAQGEAFF.

In nucleotides, the CDR3 is TGTGCTAGTGTCGGACCGAGCACAGATACGCAGTATTTT. Translated, it gives CASVGPSTDTQYF. The V gene is TRBV12-5, the J gene TRBJ2-3; D gene uncertain. CDR1 and CDR2 (germline): LGHNT, FRNRAP. There are 13 residues in the CDR3. Trimming removed 7 bases at V and 0 bases at J, with 8 bases between. Drawing the rest from reference TRBV12-5 and TRBJ2-3, the complete variable domain is DARVTQTPRHKVTEMGQEVTMRCQPILGHNTVFWYRQTMMQGLELLAYFRNRAPLDDSGMPKDRFSAEMPDATLATLKIQPSEPRDSAVYFCASVGPSTDTQYFGPGTRLTVL.

The chain links TRBV5-4 to TRBJ2-3; possible D gene TRBD2, 6 bases. The CDR3 is 14 residues long. Germline loops: CDR1 SGHNT, CDR2 YYREEE (reference sequence). Trimming took off 3 bases at V and 2 bases at J, with 10 bases between the two ends. CDR3 in DNA: TGTGCCAGCAGCTCGGGACTTTACACAGATACGCAGTATTTT. Translation: CASSSGLYTDTQYF.

The rearrangement joins TRBV6-5 to TRBJ2-5; perhaps TRBD1 as D (6 bases). The CDR3 has 13 residues. Germline CDR1 MNHEY, CDR2 SVGAGI. V dropped 7 bases and J dropped 7 bases, with 16 bases sitting between them. The CDR3 DNA sequence: TGTGCCAGCACAATCCCAGGGGCAATGACCCAGTACTTC. Encoded protein: CASTIPGAMTQYF.

This clone was counted a single time. This chain joins TRBV19 and TRBJ2-1; 14 bases are a match to TRBD2. Germline CDR1 is LNHDA and CDR2 is SQIVND (reference sequence). This CDR3 region has 16 residues. Unmatched junction bases numbered 8, after V lost 5 bases and J lost 8 bases. The CDR3 region is CASSQGTSGRWHEQFF. Written as DNA, the CDR3 is TGTGCCAGTAGTCAGGGGACTAGCGGGAGATGGCATGAGCAGTTCTTC.

The chain carries TRBV6-1 and TRBJ1-5; D is uncertain. The CDR3 spans 15 residues. The ends were cut back, 6 bases at V and 2 bases at J, with 14 bases in the middle. CDR1 is MNHNS and CDR2 is SASEGT in the germline V gene. CDR3 sequence: CASSPGRDGNQPQHF. The CDR3 nucleotides are TGTGCCAGCAGCCCCGGGAGGGATGGCAATCAGCCCCAGCATTTT.

With respect to this clone: As the CDR3 is not closed by the conserved phenylalanine or tryptophan, this likely results from a read error. This rearrangement joins TRBV25-1 to TRBJ1-1; D is uncertain. Germline-derived CDR1 and CDR2 are MGHDK and SYGVNS. The CDR3 contains 13 residues. Trimming left V 7 bases short and J 2 bases short, with 11 bases between. The CDR3 sequence is CASTPGSNTEAFS. For the CDR3, the DNA is TGTGCCAGCACCCCGGGCAGTAACACTGAAGCTTTCTCT.

This clone was counted once. The gene calls are TRBV9 and TRBJ2-1; 10 nucleotides match TRBD2. Germline trimming cut 4 bases from V and 7 bases from J; bases unmatched to any gene: 8. Per the germline V gene, CDR1 is SGDLS and CDR2 is YYNGEE. The CDR3 extends over 15 amino acids. Here the CDR3 reads CASSLLPSGRNEQFF. CDR3 nucleotide sequence: TGTGCCAGCAGCTTACTCCCTAGCGGGAGAAATGAGCAGTTCTTC.

The chain links TRBV19 to TRBJ2-1, with 7 bases matching TRBD2. From germline, CDR1 is LNHDA and CDR2 SQIVND (reference sequence). The J segment lost 8 bases and the V segment lost 6 bases, leaving 10 bases of the junction unmatched. This CDR3 has 14 amino acids. This chain's CDR3 is CASSLPGLTYEQFF. CDR3 nucleotides: TGTGCCAGTAGCCTACCGGGACTAACTTATGAGCAGTTCTTC.

This chain links TRBV4-2 with TRBJ2-1, with D possibly matching TRBD2 (6 bases). Trimming left V 0 bases short and J 1 base short, with 10 bases between. The CDR3 totals 16 residues. Germline V gives CDR1 LGHNA, CDR2 YNFKEQ. CDR3 DNA sequence: TGTGCCAGCAGCCAAGATGGGGGGACTTCCTACAATGAGCAGTTCTTC. Translating it yields CASSQDGGTSYNEQFF.

The V call is TRBV30, the J call TRBJ2-5; tentative D call: TRBD2 (5 bases). This CDR3 comprises 13 residues. Trimming removed 0 bases at V and 4 bases at J, with 9 bases between. Germline loops: CDR1 GTSNPN, CDR2 SVGIG (reference sequence). CDR3 bases: TGTGCCTGGAGTGTAAGGCGGGCAGAGACCCAGTACTTC. This encodes CAWSVRRAETQYF. Full variable domain (rest looked up from reference TRBV30 and TRBJ2-5): SQTIHQWPATLVQPVGSPLSLECTVEGTSNPNLYWYRQAAGRGLQLLFYSVGIGQISSEVPQNLSASRPQDRQFILSSKKLLLSDSGFYLCAWSVRRAETQYFGPGTRLLVL.

The CDR3 sequence is CASSVERASTDTQYF. CDR3 bases: TGTGCCAGCAGCGTGGAGAGGGCTAGCACAGATACGCAGTATTTT. This chain connects TRBV5-4 to TRBJ2-3; possibly TRBD2 for D (5 bases). This CDR3 spans 15 amino acids. The germline V gene has CDR1 SGHNT and CDR2 YYREEE (reference sequence). The ends were cut back, 4 bases at V and 0 bases at J, with 12 bases in the middle.

CDR3 DNA sequence: TGCGCCAGCAGCCACTCACCGTCGCAGCCAGCCAAAAACATTCAGTACTTC. Amino acids: CASSHSPSQPAKNIQYF. The rearrangement links TRBV4-1 to TRBJ2-4; the D is unclear. This CDR3 is 17 amino acids long. CDR1 and CDR2 from the germline V gene are MGHRA and YSYEKL. Deletions cut 3 bases from V and 0 bases from J, with 15 bases between.